The source of this T cell receptor beta chain is a study of shared T cell receptors in the human thymus. The data were produced by immunoSEQ multiplex PCR, yet TCRdb's version contains in-frame clones alone and is incomplete. The table has more than 550,000 clones, approximately 83% seen once; the top ten hold roughly 0.01%. This clone turned up a few times. V dropped 6 bases and J dropped 7; count of bases not matched to a gene: 12. The germline V gene has CDR1 SGDLS and CDR2 YYNGEE. The CDR3 runs to 16 residues. These sequences were also reported in another study, on human thymus T cells. That work contributes: Thymic resections from corrective heart surgery supplied the tissue. Gene usage for V and J segments appeared biased in thymic and blood repertoires. Overlap was high between thymic repertoires from unrelated individuals, as reported in related research.

Sequencing used thymocytes. The chain combines TRBV9 with TRBJ1-6, with TRBD1 matching 8 bases. This clonotype was sampled from a girl younger than two with a congenital heart defect. This CDR3 reads CASTKNMDRENSPLHF. As DNA, the CDR3 is TGTGCCAGCACCAAAAATATGGACAGGGAGAATTCACCCCTCCACTTT.